The 8 T cell receptor beta chains given below trace back to one sample, sequenced in a study of T cell responses to AZD1222 COVID-19 vaccine. Generated by immunoSEQ multiplex PCR, the TCRdb table keeps only in-frame clones and is missing some. Among 130,000 to 150,000 clones listed, 90% were seen once. The specimen was peripheral blood, collected on day 0 of AZD1222 vaccination. The receptors stem from an adult in good health.

This sequence joins TRBV6-5 and TRBJ2-7; 7 bases agree with TRBD1. The CDR3 is made up of 12 amino acids. V was pared by 10 bases and J by 7 bases, with 10 bases of the junction left unmatched. The V gene's germline CDR1 is MNHEY and CDR2 SVGAGI. DNA of the CDR3: TGTGCCACTCGAACAGGGGTGCAAGAGCAGTACTTC. Its protein is CATRTGVQEQYF.

About this clone: Other nucleotide sequences in the sample specify the same CDR3. J is TRBJ2-7 and V is TRBV7-2, with D perhaps given as TRBD1 or TRBD2 (5 bases each). The CDR3 covers 14 residues. The germline V gene encodes CDR1 SGHTA and CDR2 FQGNSA. The V and J ends lost 1 base and 0 bases respectively, with 7 bases between them. Here the CDR3 DNA reads TGTGCCAGCAGCTTAGGGGGGACCTCCTACGAGCAGTACTTC. Protein sequence: CASSLGGTSYEQYF.

CDR3 nucleotide sequence: TGTGCCAGTAGTATCAGGGGGGTCACCTACGAGCAGTACTTC. Translation: CASSIRGVTYEQYF. This chain joins TRBV19 and TRBJ2-7, with a tentative D call TRBD1 (7 bases). CDR1 LNHDA and CDR2 SQIVND come from the germline V gene (reference sequence). The germline V and J ends were trimmed by 3 bases and 2 bases, with 11 bases remaining between them. This CDR3 spans 14 amino acids.

This chain connects TRBV10-2 to TRBJ1-5; D perhaps matches TRBD1 (6 bases). V gave up 7 bases and J gave up 2 bases, with 12 bases separating them. The CDR3 runs to 14 residues. The V gene's germline CDR1 is WSHSY and CDR2 SAAADI. In DNA form, the CDR3 reads TGCGCCAGCAACCAGGGGTTCGGCAATCAGCCCCAGCATTTT. Encoded protein: CASNQGFGNQPQHF.

In this sample, this clone turned up once. The J gene is TRBJ1-5, the V gene TRBV5-5; D remains ambiguous. The ends were cut back, 4 bases at V and 6 bases at J, with 17 bases in the middle. The CDR3 loop spans 15 amino acids. Germline V lookup: CDR1 SGHKS, CDR2 YYEKEE (reference sequence). The CDR3 DNA is TGTGCCAGCAGCCTAACGGGCTCCGGCACTCAGCCCCAGCATTTT. It is translated as CASSLTGSGTQPQHF.

This chain joins TRBV21-1 and TRBJ2-3; the table's D gene call, TRBD1, was not cross checked with the DNA. TRBV21-1 is a known pseudogene. The CDR3 sequence is 16 residues long. Written as DNA, the CDR3 is TGTGCCAGCAGCAGAGGGGACAGGGGGCAAACAGATACGCAGTATTTT. It translates to CASSRGDRGQTDTQYF.

This sequence joins TRBV24-1 and TRBJ2-4, with D perhaps given as TRBD1 or TRBD2 (6 bases each). The CDR3 is 14 amino acids. With 4 bases removed from V and 6 bases from J, the gap between germline ends came to 12 bases. Germline CDR1 is KGHDR and CDR2 is SFDVKD. The CDR3 sequence: CATSDRRGVNIQYF. Here the CDR3 DNA reads TGTGCCACCAGTGACCGTAGGGGGGTAAACATTCAGTACTTC.

This rearrangement joins TRBV6-6 to TRBJ1-2; no clear D gene. Germline V gene lookup returns CDR1 MNHNY and CDR2 SVGAGI (reference sequence). CDR3 size: 14 residues. Trimming pared 4 bases from V and 8 bases from J, leaving 17 bases between. As DNA, the CDR3 is TGTGCCAGCAGTTCCTCTCACGGGAAGGAAGGCTACACCTTC. Protein product: CASSSSHGKEGYTF.